Presented here are 14 T cell receptor beta chains from one specimen sequenced in a study of blood T cell repertoires in COVID-19 (dated by TCRdb to the early 2020s). The library was made by the immunoSEQ multiplex PCR assay. Sourced from immuneACCESS, this table was stored by TCRdb with only in-frame sequences that have V and J called. A share of the clones is absent; for the studies checked, an unresolved V gene accounts for under half, and the remainder has no known explanation. In this sample the table shows about 100,000 clones, around 79% of which occur a single time. Of the sample, around a sixth falls within the top ten clones. The sample taken for sequencing was peripheral blood. The receptors were sampled from a woman aged 80 or older with active or convalescent COVID-19.

This chain uses TRBV19 with TRBJ1-2; D possibly corresponds to TRBD1 (6 bases). V was clipped by 3 bases and J by 7 bases, with 24 bases between them. The CDR3 is 17 residues long. Per the germline V gene, CDR1 is LNHDA and CDR2 is SQIVND (reference sequence). The CDR3 protein is CASSIRIGGRDVSGYTF. For the CDR3, the DNA is TGTGCCAGTAGTATTAGAATTGGGGGCCGGGATGTCTCTGGCTACACCTTC.

Notes on this clone: At one end the junction does not follow the germline gene, possibly because of a read error. The rearrangement joins TRBV5-1 to TRBJ1-2; TRBD1 matches 10 bases. Germline CDR1 reads SGHRS; CDR2 reads YFSETQ. The CDR3 is 16 amino acids. CDR3 in amino acids: CASSHGQGVIDYGYTF. The CDR3 DNA sequence: TGTGCCAGCAGCCACGGACAGGGGGTGATTGACTATGGCTACACCTTC.

CDR3 amino acids: CASSLLMPGVAEAFF. In DNA, the CDR3 is TGTGCCAGCAGTTTATTGATGCCAGGGGTGGCTGAAGCTTTCTTT. V gene TRBV28 combines with J gene TRBJ1-1, with a possible D match to TRBD1 (6 bases). This CDR3 has 15 amino acids. Per germline, CDR1 MDHEN and CDR2 SYDVKM. V lost 1 base and J lost 6, with 15 bases in between.

This chain links TRBV18 with TRBJ2-7; 9 nucleotides line up with TRBD1. The germline CDR1 and CDR2 sequences are KGHSH and LQKENI. This CDR3 is built from 17 residues. Germline trimming cut 4 bases from V and 3 bases from J; bases unmatched to any gene: 13. CDR3 region: CASSRRTGAEGGYEQYF. In DNA, the CDR3 is TGTGCCAGCTCACGACGGACAGGGGCTGAAGGGGGCTACGAGCAGTACTTC. Looking up the rest from reference TRBV18 and TRBJ2-7 gives the full variable domain: NAGVMQNPRHLVRRRGQEARLRCSPMKGHSHVYWYRQLPEEGLKFMVYLQKENIIDESGMPKERFSAEFPKEGPSILRIQQVVRGDSAAYFCASSRRTGAEGGYEQYFGPGTRLTVT.

This clone was observed a handful of times. The chain combines TRBV9 with TRBJ2-1; a weak D match, TRBD2 (6 bases). The germline V and J ends were trimmed by 2 bases and 4 bases, with 13 bases remaining between them. The CDR3 covers 15 residues. Germline V CDR1 and CDR2: SGDLS, YYNGEE. The CDR3 DNA is TGTGCCAGCAGCGTCGGGGGAGGTTATTACAATGAGCAGTTCTTC. Residues: CASSVGGGYYNEQFF.

The V gene is TRBV5-4, the J gene TRBJ1-1; D ambiguous. The CDR3 extends over 14 amino acids. Trimming shortened V by 1 base and J by 2 bases, and 9 bases separated the two germline ends. Looked up from germline, CDR1 is SGHNT and CDR2 is YYREEE (reference sequence). Here the CDR3 DNA reads TGTGCCAGCAGCTTGCCCCAGATTAACACTGAAGCTTTCTTT. Its protein product is CASSLPQINTEAFF.

The chain links TRBV6-6 to TRBJ2-7; the D gene is possibly TRBD2 (5 bases). Trimming cost V 0 bases and J 2 bases, with 11 bases left between them. The germline V gene has CDR1 MNHNY and CDR2 SVGAGI (reference sequence). The length of the CDR3 is 15 residues. For the CDR3, the DNA is TGTGCCAGCAGTTACTCCGCAACTAGTACCTACGAGCAGTACTTC. It encodes CASSYSATSTYEQYF.

The genes are TRBV10-3 and TRBJ2-1, with D possibly matching TRBD2 (8 bases). CDR3 length equals 15 residues. The germline gives CDR1 ENHRY, CDR2 SYGVKD. Trimming cost V 3 bases and J 8 bases, with 17 bases left between them. CDR3 nucleotide sequence: TGTGCCATCAGTGATATCGGGAGGGACAGCGATGAGCAGTTCTTC. It encodes CAISDIGRDSDEQFF.

In nucleotides, the CDR3 is TGTGCCAGCAGTGAAATTGGGAGGACTAGTGCCTCCTACGAGCAGTACTTC. Translating gives CASSEIGRTSASYEQYF. V and J are TRBV6-1 and TRBJ2-7, with 7 bases matching TRBD2. J gave up 0 bases and V 2 bases, and 10 bases lay outside the gene matches. Germline CDR1 is MNHNS and CDR2 is SASEGT. This CDR3 spans 17 amino acids.

The chain is built from TRBV19 and TRBJ1-4, with a possible D match to TRBD1 (6 bases). Deletions cut 5 bases from V and 6 bases from J, with 16 bases between. The CDR3 totals 15 residues. Germline-derived CDR1 and CDR2 are LNHDA and SQIVND (reference sequence). The CDR3 is CASSQSHRDDEKLFF. Written as DNA, the CDR3 is TGTGCCAGTAGTCAGTCACACAGGGATGATGAAAAACTGTTTTTT.

About this clone: Because it lacks the conserved phenylalanine or tryptophan at the end, this CDR3 is likely a read error. Because the CDR3's place on the DNA is in doubt, the DNA is left out and the CDR3 is given as listed by TCRdb. This chain links TRBV5-8 with TRBJ2-7; the table names TRBD1, a call not compared with the DNA. Per germline, CDR1 SGHTS and CDR2 YDEGEE. The CDR3 extends over 12 residues, inclusive of both ends. The CDR3 reads CASTRWTGVISL.

This clone was seen just once. The chain recombines TRBV7-2 with TRBJ1-1, with D possibly TRBD1 on 6 matching bases. The length of the CDR3 is 14 residues. Germline V gives CDR1 SGHTA, CDR2 FQGNSA. V lost 2 bases and J lost 5, with 12 bases in between. The CDR3 spells CASSLSTGWTEAFF. CDR3 DNA sequence: TGTGCCAGCAGCTTATCGACAGGTTGGACTGAAGCTTTCTTT.

V and J are TRBV2 and TRBJ2-7; 9 bases are shared with TRBD2. With V trimmed by 6 bases and J by 0 bases, 6 bases remained unmatched. The germline V gene encodes CDR1 SNHLY and CDR2 FYNNEI. The CDR3 totals 15 residues. Here the CDR3 reads CASRGSGSLSYEQYF. The CDR3 coding sequence is TGTGCCAGCAGGGGTAGCGGGAGCCTCTCCTACGAGCAGTACTTC.

Here the CDR3 DNA reads TGTGCCAGCAGCAGAACAGGGGACTACGAGCAGTACTTC. Amino acids: CASSRTGDYEQYF. The chain joins TRBV12-3 or TRBV12-4 to TRBJ2-7, with 7 bases identical to TRBD1. V trimming: 6 bases; J trimming: 3 bases; junction bases outside the gene matches: 5. The CDR3 sequence is 13 residues long.